The following is a TCR beta chain sequence with its context. Which antigen it targets is not known. Base quality data are lacking; no much larger clone is found one base away. Donors formed part of the validation cohort, which comprised about 130 subjects and was distinct from the first cohort of under 750 subjects. The sample originates from a study of cytomegalovirus exposure and HLA in healthy donors (dated by TCRdb to the late 2010s). About the study as a whole: According to a later analysis, one platform produced both the 120 validation repertoires and the roughly 640 repertoires of the first cohort. The aim of the study was to test whether cataloging public T cell receptors could identify signatures of past pathogen exposure. Besides the first cohort of around 670 subjects, a separate validation cohort made up of roughly 130 different subjects was used. To predict cytomegalovirus infection status, the study combined high-throughput TCR immunosequencing, statistical association of individual TCRs with disease status, and machine learning.

Inclusive of the bounding cysteine and phenylalanine, the CDR3 is 15 residues long. The entry retains the CDR3 DNA only, 45 bases that are in frame from base 1. V sheds 5 bases and J sheds 0 bases, leaving 14 bases between their ends. CDR1 and CDR2, per the germline V gene, are MNHEY and SVGAGI. The protocol used for the library was the immunoSEQ multiplex PCR assay. From the authors' description of their analysis: A statistical classification framework was built for diagnosing cytomegalovirus status from the catalog of TCR beta chain sequences. TCRdb holds this immuneACCESS table with in-frame rearrangements only. Some clones are missing; in checked studies, unresolved V genes explain under half, and the rest has no known cause. Clone size and V and J calls were adopted from that table, with D and trimming inferred from the DNA. This sample holds approximately 220,000 clones; about 83% were observed only once. Of the sample, 2.5% to 3% is held by the ten largest clones.

The paper's findings and limits, for the study overall: Subsequent analysis determined that TCRs grouped into clusters in the first cohort also showed a tendency toward co-occurrence across the 120 or so validation repertoires, and approximately 93% of cluster scores exceeded 0. Most TCR sequences were seen in very few donors, while some public TCRs were found in many individuals. In the study, about 150 TCR beta chains were listed as associated with cytomegalovirus. A few of the identified cytomegalovirus-associated TCR beta chains were confirmed in vitro to be specific for cytomegalovirus antigens. The authors suggested that the approach could potentially be generalized to other disease states and immunological phenotypes. A later analysis lacked HLA typing for the validation cohort, so it scored co-occurrence in that cohort across all 110 or so repertoires. Cytomegalovirus status was reported to be diagnosed by the classifier with high specificity and sensitivity in both the original and validation cohorts.

This receptor was obtained from a man aged 18 to 30 in good health and CMV-seronegative. Recombination linked TRBV6-5 to TRBJ2-7; the D region possibly corresponds to TRBD1 (6 bases align). The specimen was PBMCs. The CDR3 reads CASSQLVGASYEQYF. The DNA sequence is given as TGTGCCAGCAGTCAGTTGGTGGGGGCCTCCTACGAGCAGTACTTC.